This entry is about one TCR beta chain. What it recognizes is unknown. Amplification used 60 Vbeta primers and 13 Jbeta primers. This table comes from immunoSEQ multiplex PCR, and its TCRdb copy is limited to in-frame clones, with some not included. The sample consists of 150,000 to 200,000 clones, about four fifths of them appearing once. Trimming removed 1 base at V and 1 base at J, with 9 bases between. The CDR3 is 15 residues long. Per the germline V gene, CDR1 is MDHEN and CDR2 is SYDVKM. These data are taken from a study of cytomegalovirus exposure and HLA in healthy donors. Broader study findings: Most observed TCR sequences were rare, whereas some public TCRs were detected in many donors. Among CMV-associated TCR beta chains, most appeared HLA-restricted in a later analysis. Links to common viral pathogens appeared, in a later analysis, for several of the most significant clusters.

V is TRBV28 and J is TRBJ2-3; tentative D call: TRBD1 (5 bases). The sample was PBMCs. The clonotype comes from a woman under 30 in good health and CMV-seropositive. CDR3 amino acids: CASSLLTVGTDTQYF. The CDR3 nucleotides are TGTGCCAGCAGTTTATTGACAGTCGGCACAGATACGCAGTATTTT. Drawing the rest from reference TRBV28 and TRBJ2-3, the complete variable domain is DVKVTQSSRYLVKRTGEKVFLECVQDMDHENMFWYRQDPGLGLRLIYFSYDVKMKEKGDIPEGYSVSREKKERFSLILESASTNQTSMYLCASSLLTVGTDTQYFGPGTRLTVL.